This record looks at one T cell receptor beta chain sequence and its context. Generated by immunoSEQ multiplex PCR, the TCRdb table keeps only in-frame clones and is missing some. This table has about 60,000 clones, 86% appearing once. This sample stems from a study of OX40 agonist ivuxolimab in advanced cancers. The CDR3 loop spans 15 amino acids. Germline V gene data show CDR1 as SGHTA and CDR2 as FQGNSA. Between the trimmed V and J ends, which lost 5 bases and 5 bases, there was a span of 18 bases. The receptor's source is an adult with an advanced solid tumor such as melanoma, head and neck, liver or kidney cancer. The sequences come from CD4+ or CD8+ T cells sorted from blood, collected in a trial of the OX40 agonist ivuxolimab. The J gene is TRBJ1-1, the V gene TRBV7-2; a weak D match, TRBD1 (5 bases). This CDR3 reads CASSQALWGGTEAFF. The CDR3 nucleotides read TGTGCCAGCAGCCAAGCACTGTGGGGGGGGACTGAAGCTTTCTTT.